The present TCR beta chain was sequenced within a study of blood T cell repertoires in COVID-19. Looking at the study overall: T cells, B-cell-depleted T cells, or PBMCs provided the cDNA or gDNA that served as material.

Participants came from some 26 US areas, aged roughly 18 to 89 years. Researchers sorted participants into cohorts using their self-reported clinical history. In the original workflow: Reference gene primer amplification gave nucleated cell count estimates. Assay used: immunoSEQ multiplex PCR; TCRdb lists only in-frame clones, some missing. V and J calls and clone size are those listed in that table; D and trimming were worked out from the DNA. Of approximately 200,000 clones listed, approximately 90% are singletons. The CDR3 contains 17 residues. The V gene's germline CDR1 is MGHRA and CDR2 YSYEKL. Trimming cost V 3 bases and J 7 bases; bases outside gene matches: 12.

The TCR was taken from a woman aged 18-29 years in a cohort exposed to, infected with or recovered from COVID-19 (not recorded which). V is TRBV4-1 and J is TRBJ2-1; 10 positions match TRBD1. What was sequenced was PBMCs or T cells enriched from blood (not recorded which). The CDR3 protein is CASSHPEGGQGRNEQFF. For the CDR3, the DNA is TGCGCCAGCAGCCATCCTGAGGGGGGACAGGGGCGTAATGAGCAGTTCTTC.